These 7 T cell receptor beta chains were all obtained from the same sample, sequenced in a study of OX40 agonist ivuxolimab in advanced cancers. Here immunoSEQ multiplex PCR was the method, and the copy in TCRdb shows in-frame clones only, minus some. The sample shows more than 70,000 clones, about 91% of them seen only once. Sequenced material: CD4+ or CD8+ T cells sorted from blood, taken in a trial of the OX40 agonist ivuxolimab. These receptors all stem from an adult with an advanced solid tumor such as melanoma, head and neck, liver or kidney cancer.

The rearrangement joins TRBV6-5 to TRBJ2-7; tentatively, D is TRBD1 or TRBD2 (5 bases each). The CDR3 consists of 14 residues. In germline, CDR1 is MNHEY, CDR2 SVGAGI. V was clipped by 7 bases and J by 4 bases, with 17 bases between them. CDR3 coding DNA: TGTGCCAGCAACCCTCCAGGGACCTCATACGAGCAGTACTTC. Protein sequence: CASNPPGTSYEQYF.

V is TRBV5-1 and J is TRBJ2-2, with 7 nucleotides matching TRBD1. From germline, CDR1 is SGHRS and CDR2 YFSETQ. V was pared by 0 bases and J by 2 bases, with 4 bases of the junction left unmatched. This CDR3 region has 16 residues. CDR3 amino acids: CASSLVRDSNTGELFF. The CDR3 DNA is TGCGCCAGCAGCTTGGTTCGGGACAGCAACACCGGGGAGCTGTTTTTT.

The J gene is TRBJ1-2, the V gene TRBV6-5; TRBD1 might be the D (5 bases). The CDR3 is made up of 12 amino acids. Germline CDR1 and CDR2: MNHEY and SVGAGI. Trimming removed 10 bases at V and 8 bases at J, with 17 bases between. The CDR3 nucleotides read TGTGCCACCTATCGGGGCGGCAGGGGCTACACCTTC. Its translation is CATYRGGRGYTF.

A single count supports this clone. The CDR3 is CASSLVGASYYEQYF. For the CDR3, the DNA is TGTGCCAGCAGTTTAGTCGGGGCAAGTTACTACGAGCAGTACTTC. This rearrangement joins TRBV27 to TRBJ2-7; tentatively, D is TRBD1 or TRBD2 (5 bases each). This CDR3 has 15 residues. The V gene lost 2 bases and the J gene lost 3 bases, with 14 bases spanning the gap. Per germline, CDR1 MNHEY and CDR2 SMNVEV (reference sequence).

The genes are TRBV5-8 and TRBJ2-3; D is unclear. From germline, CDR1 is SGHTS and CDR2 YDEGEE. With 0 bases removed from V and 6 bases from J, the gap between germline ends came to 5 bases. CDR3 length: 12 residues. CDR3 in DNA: TGTGCCAGCAGCTTGGTGGGGGATACGCAGTATTTT. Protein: CASSLVGDTQYF.

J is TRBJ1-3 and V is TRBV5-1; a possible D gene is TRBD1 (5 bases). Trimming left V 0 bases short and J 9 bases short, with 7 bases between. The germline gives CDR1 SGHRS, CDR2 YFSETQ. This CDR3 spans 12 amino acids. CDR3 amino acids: CASSLEGSTIYF. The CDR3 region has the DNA TGCGCCAGCAGCTTGGAGGGGAGCACCATATATTTT.

CDR3 in amino acids: CASSLSGRGLYEQYF. The CDR3 DNA reads TGTGCCAGCAGTTTATCGGGCAGGGGGCTCTACGAGCAGTACTTC. The gene calls are TRBV27 and TRBJ2-7; 8 bases are a match to TRBD1. V shed 0 bases, J shed 3 bases, and the junction held 4 bases outside the gene matches. Germline values: CDR1 MNHEY, CDR2 SMNVEV (reference sequence). The CDR3 sequence is 15 residues long.